This TCR beta chain was documented in a study of T-cell reconstitution after alpha-beta-depleted transplantation in children. Findings and limits, study-wide: Several hundred graft clones that had expanded were reportedly the source of alpha-beta T cells about two months after transplant.

For this clonotype: Antigen specificity is unknown.

Unique molecular identifiers featured in how the TCRbeta library was prepared. Via MiXCR, TCRdb re-called the PCR reads, giving one row per CDR3 protein. The table shows 700,000 to 850,000 distinct CDR3 sequences, with roughly 15% occurring only once. The CDR3 consists of 14 residues. Trimming took 5 bases from V and 11 from J, leaving 16 bases between them. This receptor was taken from a male patient younger than 18 who had a stem cell transplant for acute lymphoblastic leukemia, so the T cells may come from the graft donor. The chain carries TRBV12-3 or TRBV12-4 and TRBJ1-6, with D possibly matching TRBD1 (6 bases). This specimen was PBMCs, mostly from graft donor cells, taken 360 days after TCRalphabeta/CD19-depleted stem cell transplant. The CDR3 is CASSPAYRAPPLHF. The CDR3 coding sequence is TGTGCCAGCAGTCCGGCCTACAGGGCCCCACCCCTCCACTTT.